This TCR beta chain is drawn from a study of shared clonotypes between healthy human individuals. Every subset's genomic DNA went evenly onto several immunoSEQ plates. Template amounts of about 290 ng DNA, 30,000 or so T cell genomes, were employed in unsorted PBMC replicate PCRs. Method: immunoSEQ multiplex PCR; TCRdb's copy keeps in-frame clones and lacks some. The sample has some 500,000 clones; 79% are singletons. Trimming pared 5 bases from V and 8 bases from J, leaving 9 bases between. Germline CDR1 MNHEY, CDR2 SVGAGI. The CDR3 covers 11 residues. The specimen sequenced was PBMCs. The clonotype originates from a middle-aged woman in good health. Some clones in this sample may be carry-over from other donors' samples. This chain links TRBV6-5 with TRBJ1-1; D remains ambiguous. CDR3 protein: CASSVKLEAFF. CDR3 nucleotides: TGTGCCAGCAGTGTTAAACTAGAAGCTTTCTTT.